A selection of T cell receptor beta chains follows, all from one sample in a study of radiotherapy plus CTLA-4 blockade in lung cancer. Some clones are missing from TCRdb's copy, which holds only in-frame ones; the method was immunoSEQ multiplex PCR. The sample shows around 78,000 clones, 78% of them seen only once. The sample consisted of peripheral blood, taken from a patient treated with radiotherapy plus ipilimumab. The source is a human donor with non-small cell lung cancer who had a partial response to radiotherapy plus ipilimumab. Some clones in this sample may be carry-over from other donors' samples. Each CDR3 is given with its conserved first and last residue. The D gene is left open where the match is weak. The size field is filled for only some rows; it gives once, few, many or a size class.

v_call: TRBV19
d_call: NA
clone_size: NA
j_call: TRBJ2-7
cdr3_nt: TGTGCCAGTAGTGGAGAAGGATGGGGGGACGAGCAGTACTTC
cdr3_aa: CASSGEGWGDEQYF

v_call: TRBV29-1
d_call: NA
clone_size: NA
j_call: TRBJ1-3
cdr3_nt: TGCAGCGTTCATGCTGGGGGGGAGAACACCATATATTTT
cdr3_aa: CSVHAGGENTIYF

v_call: TRBV28
d_call: NA
clone_size: NA
j_call: TRBJ2-7
cdr3_nt: TGTGCCAGCAGTTTAAGGTTCGCAGGTATCTACGAGCAGTACTTC
cdr3_aa: CASSLRFAGIYEQYF

v_call: TRBV12-5
d_call: NA
clone_size: NA
j_call: TRBJ1-6
cdr3_nt: TGTGCTAGTGGAACCCAGGGCCGGGAGTCACCCCTCCACTTT
cdr3_aa: CASGTQGRESPLHF

v_call: TRBV15
d_call: NA
clone_size: NA
j_call: TRBJ2-1
cdr3_nt: TGTGCCACCAGCAGAGATGGCGGCTTCAATGAGCAGTTCTTC
cdr3_aa: CATSRDGGFNEQFF

v_call: TRBV5-6
d_call: TRBD1
clone_size: NA
j_call: TRBJ2-7
cdr3_nt: TGTGCCAGCAGCTTATGGGGGACAGGTGGAAACGAGCAGTACTTC
cdr3_aa: CASSLWGTGGNEQYF

v_call: TRBV2
d_call: TRBD2
clone_size: NA
j_call: TRBJ2-5
cdr3_nt: TGTGCCAGCAGTGAACTAGCGGGGGAAGAGACCCAGTACTTC
cdr3_aa: CASSELAGEETQYF

v_call: TRBV4-3
d_call: NA
clone_size: few
j_call: TRBJ2-7
cdr3_nt: TGCGCCAGCAGCCAAAACCAGGGGTACGAGCAGTACTTC
cdr3_aa: CASSQNQGYEQYF

v_call: TRBV28
d_call: TRBD1
clone_size: few
j_call: TRBJ1-6
cdr3_nt: TGTGCCAGCTCTGCAGGGGGCGGGAATTCACCCCTCCACTTT
cdr3_aa: CASSAGGGNSPLHF

v_call: TRBV29-1
d_call: TRBD1
clone_size: NA
j_call: TRBJ1-1
cdr3_nt: TGCAGCGTTGCCGCAGGGGGCGGGAGTGAAGCTTTCTTT
cdr3_aa: CSVAAGGGSEAFF

v_call: TRBV7-2
d_call: TRBD2
clone_size: NA
j_call: TRBJ2-4
cdr3_nt: TGTGCCAGCAGCCCTGCGGGACTAGGCCAAAACATTCAGTACTTC
cdr3_aa: CASSPAGLGQNIQYF

v_call: TRBV5-1
d_call: TRBD2
clone_size: NA
j_call: TRBJ2-1
cdr3_nt: TGCGCCAGCAGCTTGGTCCTAGCGGGAGGATTCAATGAGCAGTTCTTC
cdr3_aa: CASSLVLAGGFNEQFF

v_call: TRBV28
d_call: TRBD2
clone_size: NA
j_call: TRBJ2-7
cdr3_nt: TGTGCCAGCAGTTTATACACTAGCGGGGCTGCCTACGAGCAGTACTTC
cdr3_aa: CASSLYTSGAAYEQYF

v_call: TRBV7-9
d_call: NA
clone_size: NA
j_call: TRBJ1-5
cdr3_nt: TGTGCCAGCAGCCCCACTGGGGCCCAGCCCCAGCATTTT
cdr3_aa: CASSPTGAQPQHF

v_call: TRBV11-2
d_call: NA
clone_size: NA
j_call: TRBJ1-5
cdr3_nt: TGTGCCAGCAGCTTAGAGGCGGGGTTCGCTCAGCCCCAGCATTTT
cdr3_aa: CASSLEAGFAQPQHF

v_call: TRBV6-1
d_call: NA
clone_size: once
j_call: TRBJ2-7
cdr3_nt: TGTGCCAGCAGTGTTCGGGGGGCTGGCGAGCAGTACTTC
cdr3_aa: CASSVRGAGEQYF

v_call: TRBV7-2
d_call: NA
clone_size: NA
j_call: TRBJ2-7
cdr3_nt: TGTGCCAGCAGCCGACTTCCTCTAGAGCTCGAGCAGTACTTC
cdr3_aa: CASSRLPLELEQYF

v_call: TRBV11-2
d_call: NA
clone_size: NA
j_call: TRBJ2-5
cdr3_nt: TGTGCCAGCAGCTATGAGGTGGGAGAGCAGTACTTC
cdr3_aa: CASSYEVGEQYF

v_call: TRBV5-1
d_call: NA
clone_size: NA
j_call: TRBJ2-1
cdr3_nt: TGCGCCAGCAGTCGTCAGGGGATTTATGATGAGCAGTTCTTC
cdr3_aa: CASSRQGIYDEQFF

v_call: TRBV5-1
d_call: NA
clone_size: NA
j_call: TRBJ2-7
cdr3_nt: TGCGCCAGCAGAAAGGACTCTACCTACGAGCAGTACTTC
cdr3_aa: CASRKDSTYEQYF

v_call: TRBV5-1
d_call: TRBD1
clone_size: NA
j_call: TRBJ2-7
cdr3_nt: TGCGCCAGCAGCGCTCGACAGGGGGCAGACTACGAGCAGTACTTC
cdr3_aa: CASSARQGADYEQYF

v_call: TRBV25-1
d_call: NA
clone_size: NA
j_call: TRBJ1-2
cdr3_nt: TGTGCCAGCAGTGAATGGGGAGGGGGGCTTGGCTACACCTTC
cdr3_aa: CASSEWGGGLGYTF

v_call: TRBV28
d_call: TRBD2
clone_size: NA
j_call: TRBJ2-3
cdr3_nt: TGTGCCAGCAGATCCCCAGCGGGACCTAGCACAGATACGCAGTATTTT
cdr3_aa: CASRSPAGPSTDTQYF

v_call: TRBV9
d_call: NA
clone_size: NA
j_call: TRBJ1-1
cdr3_nt: TGTGCCAGCAGCCCAACGACGACCTTCGGGTCTGAAGCTTTCTTT
cdr3_aa: CASSPTTTFGSEAFF

v_call: TRBV11-3
d_call: TRBD2
clone_size: few
j_call: TRBJ2-1
cdr3_nt: TGTGCCAGCAGCTCCGGGAGGGGGGACAATGAGCAGTTCTTC
cdr3_aa: CASSSGRGDNEQFF

v_call: TRBV5-1
d_call: TRBD1
clone_size: NA
j_call: TRBJ2-1
cdr3_nt: TGCGCCAGCAGCTTGGCCCCCGGGACAGGGGCGTCTGAGCAGTTCTTC
cdr3_aa: CASSLAPGTGASEQFF

v_call: TRBV2
d_call: NA
clone_size: NA
j_call: TRBJ2-2
cdr3_nt: TGTGCCAGCAGGGCCGGGACTCTACCCGGGGAGCTGTTTTTT
cdr3_aa: CASRAGTLPGELFF

v_call: TRBV11-3
d_call: NA
clone_size: NA
j_call: TRBJ1-2
cdr3_nt: TGTGCCAGCAGCTTAGACAGGGACTATGGCTACACCTTC
cdr3_aa: CASSLDRDYGYTF

v_call: TRBV6-1
d_call: NA
clone_size: once
j_call: TRBJ1-2
cdr3_nt: TGTGCCAGCAGTGCCGCGAGTGGCTACACCTTC
cdr3_aa: CASSAASGYTF

v_call: TRBV5-1
d_call: NA
clone_size: NA
j_call: TRBJ2-2
cdr3_nt: TGCGCCAGCAGCTTGGATGGCAGGAACACCGGGGAGCTGTTTTTT
cdr3_aa: CASSLDGRNTGELFF